Included here is one TCR beta chain sequence, with context. This specimen belongs to a study of control samples from healthy donors and cancer patients. In germline, CDR1 is SGHTA, CDR2 FQGNSA. V lost 1 base to trimming and J lost 0 bases, with 16 bases between them. The length of the CDR3 is 19 residues. Data came from immunoSEQ multiplex PCR; TCRdb stores just in-frame clones and leaves some out. The data contain about 150,000 clones, around 88% of them singletons. The receptor's source is a man between 18 and 29 years old in good health. Material for sequencing was blood. The rearrangement uses TRBV7-2 and TRBJ2-6, with D perhaps matching TRBD2 (5 bases). DNA of the CDR3: TGTGCCAGCAGCTTAGTAGCCCAGAGGGTACTCTCTGGGGCCAACGTCCTGACTTTC. Protein sequence: CASSLVAQRVLSGANVLTF.